The 23 T cell receptor beta chains below all came from one sample that was sequenced in a study of T-cell reconstitution after alpha-beta-depleted transplantation in children. A TCRbeta library incorporating unique molecular identifiers was prepared. TCRdb re-called the PCR reads with MiXCR, one entry per CDR3 protein. Here the sample spans 600,000 to 700,000 distinct CDR3 sequences, roughly 15% being singletons. This specimen was PBMCs from the stem cell graft donor, taken from the stem cell graft. Receptors were obtained from a human donor who donated a stem cell graft to a child with acute myeloid leukemia.

In its sample, this clonotype was seen many times. The chain is built from TRBV7-9 and TRBJ2-7, with no clear D. Trimming removed 5 bases at V and 2 bases at J, with 7 bases between. Germline loops: CDR1 SEHNR, CDR2 FQNEAQ (reference sequence). This CDR3 comprises 12 residues. CDR3 nucleotide sequence: TGTGCCAGCAGCACCAAGGCCTACGAGCAGTACTTC. Its translation: CASSTKAYEQYF.

This clonotype was observed at least ten times. This chain uses TRBV29-1 with TRBJ2-1; 7 bases line up with TRBD2. Germline V gives CDR1 SQVTM, CDR2 ANQGSEA. V shed 8 bases, J shed 1 base, and the junction held 11 bases outside the gene matches. This CDR3 comprises 15 residues. The CDR3 nucleotides are TGCAGCCTGACGAGAAGAGCGGGGTCCTACAATGAGCAGTTCTTC. Translating it yields CSLTRRAGSYNEQFF.

The sample holds many counts of this clonotype. The CDR3 sequence: CSVEDGLLGDYGYTF. As DNA, the CDR3 is TGCAGCGTTGAAGATGGGCTGTTGGGGGACTATGGCTACACCTTC. The rearrangement links TRBV29-1 to TRBJ1-2; possibly TRBD1 for D (5 bases). The germline gives CDR1 SQVTM, CDR2 ANQGSEA. The V end was cut by 0 bases, the J end by 3 bases, with 14 bases between. The CDR3 length is 15 residues.

This clonotype turned up a few times. V and J are TRBV7-2 and TRBJ2-3, with D maybe TRBD2 (6 bases). The CDR3 is 13 residues long. Germline CDR1 SGHTA, CDR2 FQGNSA. V dropped 2 bases and J dropped 5 bases, with 8 bases sitting between them. CDR3 sequence reads: CASSLRDLDTQYF. CDR3 nucleotide sequence: TGTGCCAGCAGCTTACGGGACTTAGATACGCAGTATTTT.

This clonotype was observed a few times. CDR3 DNA: TGTGCCAGCACCCCTCCCGGCAGGGAAGCTTACGAGCAGTACTTC. As protein: CASTPPGREAYEQYF. This sequence joins TRBV3-1 and TRBJ2-7, with D perhaps TRBD1 (5 bases). Per germline, CDR1 LGHDT and CDR2 YNNKEL (reference sequence). The V and J ends lost 7 bases and 4 bases respectively, with 20 bases between them. This CDR3 comprises 15 residues.

V is TRBV27 and J is TRBJ1-1; D gene uncertain. This CDR3 is built from 14 residues. Germline CDR1 reads MNHEY; CDR2 reads SMNVEV (reference sequence). Between the trimmed V and J ends, which lost 3 bases and 3 bases, there was a span of 11 bases. CDR3 in DNA: TGTGCCAGCAGTTTTAACAAGGTTTACACTGAAGCTTTCTTT. It specifies CASSFNKVYTEAFF.

The sample holds a few counts of this clonotype. The V call is TRBV7-6, the J call TRBJ2-7, with TRBD2 matching 10 bases. Germline V gives CDR1 SGHVS, CDR2 FNYEAQ. V was pared by 5 bases and J by 4 bases, with 5 bases of the junction left unmatched. This CDR3 spans 14 amino acids. CDR3 protein: CASSLRTSGYEQYF. The CDR3 DNA is TGTGCCAGCAGCCTTAGGACTAGCGGATACGAGCAGTACTTC.

This clonotype was seen many times. This chain connects TRBV7-2 to TRBJ1-5; TRBD1 is a possible D gene (5 bases). The CDR3 totals 15 residues. Trimming took off 3 bases at V and 2 bases at J, with 11 bases between the two ends. The germline CDR1 and CDR2 sequences are SGHTA and FQGNSA. As DNA, the CDR3 is TGTGCCAGCAGCTTGAGTCAGGGCCGCAATCAGCCCCAGCATTTT. It specifies CASSLSQGRNQPQHF.

As to this clonotype: The final CDR3 position lacks the conserved phenylalanine or tryptophan, pointing to a likely read error. The chain links TRBV5-6 to TRBJ1-1; D is undetermined. Germline lookup yields CDR1 SGHDT and CDR2 YYEEEE. There are 14 residues in the CDR3. V shed 4 bases and J shed 1 base, with 11 bases lying between them. CDR3 DNA sequence: TGTGCCAGCAGCCCTAGACAAACGAACACTGAAGCTTTCTCT. It is translated as CASSPRQTNTEAFS.

Written as DNA, the CDR3 is TGTGCCAGCAGGGAGGGCTTCGGCAATCAGCCCCAGCATTTT. Its translation is CASREGFGNQPQHF. The chain recombines TRBV12-3 or TRBV12-4 with TRBJ1-5, with D hard to call. The V end was cut by 6 bases, the J end by 2 bases, with 11 bases between. The CDR3 is 14 residues long.

This clonotype has only a few counts. J is TRBJ1-1 and V is TRBV4-3; tentative D call: TRBD1 (5 bases). CDR1 and CDR2 from the germline V gene are LGHNA and YSLEER. The V end lost 0 bases, the J end lost 3 bases, and 17 bases lay between the germline ends. This CDR3 contains 17 residues. The CDR3 loop is CASSQESSGWVDTEAFF. CDR3 DNA: TGCGCCAGCAGCCAAGAGTCATCAGGGTGGGTGGACACTGAAGCTTTCTTT.

The V and J genes are TRBV12-3 or TRBV12-4 and TRBJ2-6, with D perhaps matching TRBD1 (6 bases). V was cut by 6 bases and J by 1 base, with 10 bases left in between. This CDR3 region has 15 residues. CDR3 sequence: CASRVTGSGANVLTF. The CDR3 DNA reads as TGTGCCAGCAGGGTTACAGGGTCTGGGGCCAACGTCCTGACTTTC.

In its sample, this clonotype was seen many times. The CDR3 loop reads CSANRANTGELFF. The CDR3 region has the DNA TGCAGTGCTAACAGGGCAAACACCGGGGAGCTGTTTTTT. The chain recombines TRBV20-1 with TRBJ2-2; possibly TRBD1 for D (6 bases). Germline V gives CDR1 DFQATT, CDR2 SNEGSKA (reference sequence). This CDR3 is built from 13 residues. V lost 4 bases and J 2 bases, leaving 8 bases between the germline ends.

The chain combines TRBV20-1 with TRBJ2-5; no clear D gene. Germline V CDR1 and CDR2: DFQATT, SNEGSKA (reference sequence). The CDR3 extends over 12 amino acids. V lost 6 bases and J lost 2, with 10 bases in between. The CDR3 is CSAWRAQETQYF. The CDR3 region has the DNA TGCAGTGCCTGGCGAGCACAAGAGACCCAGTACTTC.

This sequence joins TRBV4-3 and TRBJ2-6; D ambiguous. The germline V gene encodes CDR1 LGHNA and CDR2 YSLEER. CDR3 length equals 16 residues. V was trimmed by 0 bases and J by 4 bases, leaving 10 bases between them. The CDR3 spells CASSQDARSGANVLTF. The CDR3, as DNA: TGCGCCAGCAGCCAAGATGCCCGGTCAGGGGCCAACGTCCTGACTTTC.

The table lists this clonotype with a few counts. The chain couples TRBV4-3 to TRBJ1-2; perhaps TRBD1 as D (6 bases). V was shortened by 4 bases and J by 2 bases, with 14 bases between the two germline ends. CDR3 size: 15 residues. Germline V gene data show CDR1 as LGHNA and CDR2 as YSLEER. This CDR3 is CASSLQQGENYGYTF. The CDR3 DNA sequence: TGCGCCAGCAGCCTTCAACAGGGCGAGAACTATGGCTACACCTTC.

This clonotype was seen ten or more times. The gene calls are TRBV10-3 and TRBJ2-1; a weak D match, TRBD2 (6 bases). V lost 3 bases and J 2 bases, leaving 14 bases between the germline ends. From germline, CDR1 is ENHRY and CDR2 SYGVKD. CDR3 size: 16 residues. CDR3 protein: CAISDFPGRTYNEQFF. CDR3 in DNA: TGTGCCATCAGTGATTTCCCAGGGAGGACCTACAATGAGCAGTTCTTC.

This clonotype was counted at least ten times. The genes are TRBV5-5 and TRBJ1-2; D is undetermined. The CDR3 contains 13 residues. CDR1 is SGHKS and CDR2 is YYEKEE in the germline V gene (reference sequence). V dropped 4 bases and J dropped 11 bases, with 18 bases sitting between them. CDR3 protein: CASSPPPSWKYTF. Here the CDR3 DNA reads TGTGCCAGCAGCCCCCCCCCCTCATGGAAGTACACCTTC.

In its sample, this clonotype was seen many times. This rearrangement joins TRBV4-2 to TRBJ1-5; D is unclear. V lost 3 bases, J lost 0 bases, and 12 bases lay in between. The length of the CDR3 is 16 residues. CDR1 and CDR2 from the germline V gene are LGHNA and YNFKEQ. In DNA form, the CDR3 reads TGTGCCAGCAGCCAGAGGTGGCGGGATAGCAATCAGCCCCAGCATTTT. This translates into CASSQRWRDSNQPQHF.

In its sample, this clonotype was seen a few times. The J gene is TRBJ1-4, the V gene TRBV11-2; 7 bases line up with TRBD1. The CDR3 totals 17 residues. The V gene's germline CDR1 is SGHAT and CDR2 FQNNGV. J lost 3 bases, V lost 0 bases, and 7 bases had no gene match. CDR3 bases: TGTGCCAGCAGCTTAGAAGACGACAGGGCAGCTAATGAAAAACTGTTTTTT. Protein: CASSLEDDRAANEKLFF.

This clonotype was seen ten or more times. The rearrangement uses TRBV20-1 and TRBJ1-1, with D perhaps TRBD1 (5 bases). The CDR3 has 15 residues. Trimming took off 0 bases at V and 6 bases at J, with 17 bases between the two ends. From germline, CDR1 is DFQATT and CDR2 SNEGSKA (reference sequence). The CDR3: CSARESTGTKAEAFF. DNA for the CDR3: TGCAGTGCTAGAGAGTCTACCGGGACGAAGGCTGAAGCTTTCTTT.

In this sample, this clonotype turned up many times. This chain uses TRBV7-2 with TRBJ1-1; D is perhaps TRBD1 (5 bases). Germline V lookup: CDR1 SGHTA, CDR2 FQGNSA. V dropped 1 base and J dropped 1 base, with 7 bases sitting between them. CDR3 length: 14 amino acids. DNA for the CDR3: TGTGCCAGCAGCTTAGGGGGGAAGAACACTGAAGCTTTCTTT. The encoded protein is CASSLGGKNTEAFF. Full variable domain (outside the CDR3, taken from reference TRBV7-2 and TRBJ1-1): GAGVSQSPSNKVTEKGKDVELRCDPISGHTALYWYRQSLGQGLEFLIYFQGNSAPDKSGLPSDRFSAERTGGSVSTLTIQRTQQEDSAVYLCASSLGGKNTEAFFGQGTRLTVV.

The chain has TRBV11-2 and TRBJ2-3; no clear D. The CDR3 is 17 residues long. V lost 4 bases and J lost 4, with 21 bases in between. Germline V gene sequence: CDR1 SGHAT, CDR2 FQNNGV. This CDR3 is CASSSRGHSARSDTQYF. In DNA, the CDR3 is TGTGCCAGCAGCTCCAGAGGCCACAGCGCTCGGTCAGATACGCAGTATTTT. Filled out from reference TRBV11-2 and TRBJ2-3, the complete variable domain reads EAGVAQSPRYKIIEKRQSVAFWCNPISGHATLYWYQQILGQGPKLLIQFQNNGVVDDSQLPKDRFSAERLKGVDSTLKIQPAKLEDSAVYLCASSSRGHSARSDTQYFGPGTRLTVL.